These T cell receptor beta chains were read from a single sample in a study of early T cells in non-severe SARS-CoV-2 infection. Each CDR3 protein gets one entry after TCRdb re-called the 5' RACE reads with MiXCR. Among roughly 61,000 distinct CDR3 sequences, roughly 10% were seen once, and the ten largest hold 8% to 9%. Input material: whole blood. These receptors were obtained from an adult who was a healthcare worker with PCR-confirmed SARS-CoV-2 infection or an uninfected control (not recorded which). The CDR3 runs from the conserved cysteine through the conserved F or W. A D gene is named only where the DNA matches it firmly. Some rows have no size entry. The others give once, few or many, or a class for an expanded clone.

clone size	D gene	V gene	J gene	CDR3 protein	CDR3 DNA
many	NA	TRBV11-2	TRBJ1-3	CASSQLTVGAIYF	TGTGCCAGCAGCCAACTTACCGTGGGGGCCATATATTTT
many	NA	TRBV4-3	TRBJ2-1	CASSQDYVKTSYEAEQFF	TGCGCCAGCAGCCAAGATTACGTGAAGACTAGTTATGAGGCTGAGCAGTTCTTC
NA	NA	TRBV18	TRBJ2-3	CASSPPGRPTDTQYF	TGTGCCAGCTCACCACCGGGCAGGCCCACAGATACGCAGTATTTT
many	NA	TRBV6-1	TRBJ1-1	CASSEGWALGDAFF	TGTGCCAGCAGTGAAGGGTGGGCATTGGGGGATGCTTTCTTT
few	NA	TRBV29-1	TRBJ2-5	CSAEEETQYF	TGCAGCGCCGAAGAAGAGACCCAGTACTTC
many	TRBD1	TRBV5-5	TRBJ2-1	CASSFSTGGTDQFF	TGTGCCAGCAGCTTTTCAACAGGGGGGACAGATCAGTTCTTC
NA	TRBD1	TRBV29-1	TRBJ2-2	CSVRTGVNTGELFF	TGCAGCGTCAGGACAGGGGTGAACACCGGGGAGCTGTTTTTT
many	NA	TRBV12-3/TRBV12-4	TRBJ1-2	CASRKGQYGYTF	TGTGCCAGCAGGAAAGGGCAGTATGGCTACACCTTC
NA	TRBD1	TRBV5-8	TRBJ1-5	CASSLWTGQLNQPQHF	TGTGCCAGCAGCTTATGGACAGGGCAACTAAATCAGCCCCAGCATTTT
many	NA	TRBV20-1	TRBJ2-2	CSAREGGGELFF	TGCAGTGCTAGGGAGGGTGGAGGGGAGCTGTTTTTT
few	NA	TRBV13	TRBJ1-2	CASSLVEAGYGYTF	TGTGCCAGCAGCTTAGTGGAGGCTGGGTATGGCTACACCTTC
few	NA	TRBV30	TRBJ2-7	CAWQSGYGSSYEQYF	TGTGCCTGGCAAAGTGGATACGGGAGCTCCTACGAGCAGTACTTC
many	TRBD2	TRBV20-1	TRBJ2-3	CSAPTTLAGGTDTQYF	TGCAGTGCCCCGACTACGCTAGCGGGAGGGACAGATACGCAGTATTTT
few	NA	TRBV23-1	TRBJ2-1	CASSQSLHDEQFF	TGCGCCAGCAGTCAATCGCTCCACGATGAGCAGTTCTTC
few	NA	TRBV5-1	TRBJ2-6	CASSLVAITGANVLTF	TGCGCCAGCAGCTTGGTTGCTATAACTGGGGCCAACGTCCTGACTTTC
many	NA	TRBV5-6	TRBJ1-2	CASSFAPGASYGYTF	TGTGCCAGCAGCTTTGCCCCAGGGGCGTCCTATGGCTACACCTTC
many	TRBD1	TRBV3-1	TRBJ1-1	CASSRGTGSMNTEAFF	TGTGCCAGCAGCCGAGGGACAGGGTCAATGAACACTGAAGCTTTCTTT
few	TRBD2	TRBV7-6	TRBJ2-1	CASSLAPSTSGRGGEQFF	TGTGCCAGCAGCTTAGCCCCCTCGACTAGCGGGAGGGGGGGTGAGCAGTTCTTC
few	NA	TRBV10-2	TRBJ1-1	CASRFALAEATEAFF	TGCGCCAGCAGGTTTGCCCTCGCAGAAGCCACTGAAGCTTTCTTT
many	NA	TRBV12-3/TRBV12-4	TRBJ2-5	CASSSTAGTQYF	TGTGCCAGCAGTTCTACCGCCGGGACCCAGTACTTC
many	NA	TRBV13	TRBJ1-1	CASSPINGWGTEAFF	TGTGCCAGCAGCCCAATTAATGGGTGGGGCACTGAAGCTTTCTTT
NA	TRBD2	TRBV11-2	TRBJ2-5	CASSLGGSVGETQYF	TGTGCCAGCAGCTTAGGCGGGAGTGTAGGAGAGACCCAGTACTTC
few	NA	TRBV5-1	TRBJ1-4	CASSLLSRGGEKLFF	TGCGCCAGCAGCTTGCTATCTCGAGGGGGTGAAAAACTGTTTTTT
many	NA	TRBV11-2	TRBJ2-1	CASSLQGYYNEQFF	TGTGCCAGCAGCTTACAGGGATACTACAATGAGCAGTTCTTC
NA	NA	TRBV5-4	TRBJ2-7	CASSLEPAEAYEQYF	TGTGCCAGCAGCTTGGAGCCAGCGGAGGCCTACGAGCAGTACTTC
few	TRBD2	TRBV5-4	TRBJ2-1	CASSVSGDYNEQFF	TGTGCCAGCAGCGTTAGCGGGGACTACAATGAGCAGTTCTTC
few	TRBD1	TRBV11-1	TRBJ2-7	CASSLGGQATRGYF	TGTGCCAGCAGCCTAGGGGGACAGGCCACTCGAGGGTACTTC
NA	TRBD2	TRBV30	TRBJ2-3	CAWRTRRERGFTDTQYF	TGTGCCTGGAGGACCCGCAGAGAGCGGGGGTTCACAGATACGCAGTATTTT
NA	NA	TRBV6-5	TRBJ1-1	CASSYRRLNTEAFF	TGTGCCAGCAGTTACCGGCGGTTGAACACTGAAGCTTTCTTT
NA	NA	TRBV7-3	TRBJ2-1	CASSLTFGSYNEQFF	TGTGCCAGCAGCTTAACGTTCGGCTCATACAATGAGCAGTTCTTC
many	TRBD1	TRBV6-2/TRBV6-3	TRBJ1-5	CASSDSTGVNNQPQHF	TGTGCCAGCTCCGATTCGACAGGGGTGAACAATCAGCCCCAGCATTTT
many	NA	TRBV11-2	TRBJ2-6	CASSLDLGNSGANVLTF	TGTGCCAGCAGCTTAGATCTCGGCAACTCTGGGGCCAACGTCCTGACTTTC
NA	NA	TRBV20-1	TRBJ1-1	CSARRGPNTEAFF	TGCAGTGCTAGACGGGGACCGAACACTGAAGCTTTCTTT
many	NA	TRBV7-9	TRBJ2-1	CASSIKYNEQFF	TGTGCCAGCAGCATCAAGTACAATGAGCAGTTCTTC
many	NA	TRBV2	TRBJ1-3	CASSEFGRGYGNTIYF	TGTGCCAGCAGTGAATTTGGGAGGGGCTATGGAAACACCATATATTTT
few	NA	TRBV21-1	TRBJ2-3	CASSKGTGGENTQYF	TGTGCCAGCAGCAAGGGGACAGGGGGGGAGAATACGCAGTATTTT
NA	NA	TRBV29-1	TRBJ1-2	CSVYVLYGYTF	TGCAGCGTTTACGTCTTGTATGGCTACACCTTC
many	NA	TRBV20-1	TRBJ1-1	CSARYKMNTEAFF	TGCAGTGCTAGGTACAAGATGAACACTGAAGCTTTCTTT
many	NA	TRBV6-2/TRBV6-3	TRBJ2-7	CASTAGDYEQYF	TGTGCCAGCACTGCCGGGGACTACGAGCAGTACTTC
few	TRBD2	TRBV7-9	TRBJ2-5	CASSLLAGDQETQYF	TGTGCCAGCAGCTTACTAGCGGGAGATCAGGAGACCCAGTACTTC
few	NA	TRBV6-4	TRBJ2-2	CASSREWTGVELFF	TGTGCCAGCAGTAGAGAATGGACCGGAGTGGAGCTGTTTTTT
many	NA	TRBV6-5	TRBJ1-1	CASSSPRGFGAFF	TGTGCCAGCAGTTCCCCACGGGGGTTCGGAGCTTTCTTT
NA	TRBD2	TRBV7-2	TRBJ2-1	CASIRLAGDPLRNEQFF	TGTGCCAGCATTCGGCTAGCGGGAGACCCGTTGAGGAATGAGCAGTTCTTC
many	TRBD1	TRBV30	TRBJ1-5	CAFGTDHQLPQHF	TGTGCCTTCGGGACAGATCATCAATTGCCCCAGCATTTT
many	TRBD1	TRBV7-9	TRBJ2-7	CASSSAGTVEQYF	TGTGCCAGCAGCTCCGCCGGGACAGTTGAGCAGTACTTC
NA	TRBD2	TRBV7-9	TRBJ2-7	CASSGTSSYEQYF	TGTGCCAGCAGCGGGACTAGCTCCTACGAGCAGTACTTC
many	NA	TRBV10-3	TRBJ1-5	CATGQNEDQPQHF	TGTGCCACCGGACAGAATGAAGATCAGCCCCAGCATTTT
many	NA	TRBV5-4	TRBJ2-3	CASGGIREEGTDTQYF	TGTGCCAGCGGAGGGATCAGAGAGGAGGGTACAGATACGCAGTATTTT
many	TRBD2	TRBV29-1	TRBJ2-4	CSVTSGSNIQYF	TGCAGCGTTACTAGCGGGAGCAACATTCAGTACTTC
NA	TRBD2	TRBV2	TRBJ2-1	CASGGTSGRHNEQFF	TGTGCCAGCGGGGGGACTAGCGGGAGACACAATGAGCAGTTCTTC
NA	NA	TRBV5-1	TRBJ1-1	CASSLGVQIKGNTEAFF	TGCGCCAGCAGCTTGGGGGTGCAGATCAAGGGGAACACTGAAGCTTTCTTT
many	TRBD1	TRBV28	TRBJ2-3	CASSSIYPDRGRTDTQYF	TGTGCCAGCAGTTCAATATATCCCGACAGGGGGAGAACAGATACGCAGTATTTT
NA	NA	TRBV11-1	TRBJ2-7	CASSPPGFYEQYF	TGTGCCAGCAGCCCCCCGGGTTTCTACGAGCAGTACTTC
NA	TRBD1	TRBV7-9	TRBJ2-2	CASSHRDRGNTGELFF	TGTGCCAGCAGCCACCGGGACAGGGGGAACACCGGGGAGCTGTTTTTT
NA	NA	TRBV4-3	TRBJ1-5	CASSQGWSYNQPQHF	TGCGCCAGCAGCCAGGGCTGGAGCTACAATCAGCCCCAGCATTTT
NA	NA	TRBV24-1	TRBJ2-3	CATTSPHADTQYF	TGTGCCACCACCTCCCCCCATGCAGATACGCAGTATTTT
NA	NA	TRBV12-3/TRBV12-4	TRBJ2-2	CASSEISYTGELFF	TGTGCCAGCAGTGAGATCTCTTACACCGGGGAGCTGTTTTTT
many	TRBD2	TRBV7-9	TRBJ2-5	CASSFSRLAGEWAEYQETQYF	TGTGCCAGCAGCTTTAGTAGGCTAGCGGGAGAGTGGGCCGAGTATCAAGAGACCCAGTACTTC
many	NA	TRBV7-3	TRBJ2-5	CASSVTGMEETQYF	TGTGCCAGCAGCGTCACAGGGATGGAAGAGACCCAGTACTTC
many	NA	TRBV7-3	TRBJ2-1	CASSSSGSIYNEQFF	TGTGCCAGCAGCTCCAGCGGGTCCATTTACAATGAGCAGTTCTTC